This record concerns one TCR beta chain sequence. The sample originates from a study of OX40 agonist ivuxolimab in advanced cancers. Sequenced by immunoSEQ multiplex PCR; TCRdb stores in-frame clones only, minus some. Of around 39,000 clones in the sample, 82% were seen once. The TCR originated in an adult with an advanced solid tumor such as melanoma, head and neck, liver or kidney cancer. The sample here was CD4+ or CD8+ T cells sorted from blood, taken in a trial of the OX40 agonist ivuxolimab.

The CDR3 spells CASSSRGVLNTEAFF. The DNA of the CDR3 is TGTGCCAGTAGTTCGAGGGGGGTCTTGAACACTGAAGCTTTCTTT. V gene TRBV19 combines with J gene TRBJ1-1, with D perhaps TRBD1 (6 bases). V was shortened by 5 bases and J by 0 bases, with 13 bases between the two germline ends. The V gene's germline CDR1 is LNHDA and CDR2 SQIVND (reference sequence). The CDR3 loop spans 15 amino acids.